The rows below give T cell receptor beta chains drawn from one sample of a study of technical replicates of blood from several donors. Method: immunoSEQ multiplex PCR; TCRdb's copy keeps in-frame clones and lacks some. The table includes tens of thousands of clones, around nine tenths detected once. Material for sequencing was PBMCs. The receptors were gathered from a human donor in good health. Some clones in this sample may be carry-over from other donors' samples. CDR3s include the opening cysteine and the closing phenylalanine or tryptophan. Fields, in order: CDR3 length, J gene, clone size, D gene, V gene, CDR3 protein, CDR3 DNA. A D gene is named only where the DNA matches it firmly. The size of a clone is reported for some rows only, either as once, few or many, or as a class for expanded clones.

13 | TRBJ2-1 | . | TRBD2 | TRBV6-5 | CASSYGTTPMLVF | TGTGCCAGCAGTTACGGGACTACCCCCATGCTAGTCTTC
14 | TRBJ1-6 | . | TRBD1 | TRBV7-2 | CASSLLGQASPLHF | TGTGCCAGCAGCTTATTGGGACAGGCTTCACCCCTCCACTTT
15 | TRBJ2-3 | . | TRBD2 | TRBV7-3 | CASSLTSGRADTQYF | TGTGCCAGCAGCTTGACTAGCGGGAGGGCAGATACGCAGTATTTT
16 | TRBJ2-3 | . | . | TRBV4-1 | CASSRPPAGSTDTQYF | TGCGCCAGCAGCCGCCCGCCGGCGGGAAGCACAGATACGCAGTATTTT
13 | TRBJ1-1 | . | . | TRBV5-1 | CASSLEGSTEAFF | TGCGCCAGCAGCTTGGAAGGGAGCACTGAAGCTTTCTTT
13 | TRBJ2-7 | few | . | TRBV7-2 | CASSKDFTYEQYF | TGTGCCAGCAGCAAAGACTTCACCTACGAGCAGTACTTC
15 | TRBJ2-5 | . | . | TRBV7-9 | CASSLVAGGPETQYF | TGTGCCAGCAGCTTAGTGGCAGGAGGGCCTGAGACCCAGTACTTC
14 | TRBJ2-7 | . | TRBD1 | TRBV6-5 | CASSSRDRLGEQYF | TGTGCCAGCAGTTCCCGGGACAGGCTAGGCGAGCAGTACTTC
17 | TRBJ1-4 | . | . | TRBV7-9 | CASSLRLQLDFDEKLFF | TGTGCCAGCAGCTTGAGGCTTCAGCTTGATTTTGATGAAAAACTGTTTTTT
13 | TRBJ1-5 | . | . | TRBV7-8 | CASSFRGDQPQHF | TGTGCCAGCAGCTTTCGGGGAGATCAGCCCCAGCATTTT
15 | TRBJ2-2 | few | . | TRBV4-3 | CASSQETGVGRELFF | TGCGCCAGCAGCCAAGAGACGGGAGTGGGGCGGGAGCTGTTTTTT
14 | TRBJ1-2 | . | . | TRBV5-1 | CASSLELFNYGYTF | TGCGCCAGCAGCTTGGAACTATTTAACTATGGCTACACCTTC
12 | TRBJ2-2 | . | . | TRBV4-3 | CASSHTSGELFF | TGCGCCAGCAGCCACACTAGCGGGGAGCTGTTTTTT
14 | TRBJ1-1 | . | . | TRBV4-2 | CASSQGVVNTEAFF | TGTGCCAGCAGCCAAGGCGTTGTGAACACTGAAGCTTTCTTT
14 | TRBJ2-5 | . | . | TRBV6-5 | CASSYSDSRETQYF | TGTGCCAGCAGTTATTCGGACAGCCGAGAGACCCAGTACTTC
14 | TRBJ2-2 | . | TRBD2 | TRBV7-3 | CASSSGTNPGELFF | TGTGCCAGCAGCTCCGGGACTAACCCCGGGGAGCTGTTTTTT
11 | TRBJ2-7 | . | . | TRBV29-1 | CSVGGGLVQYF | TGCAGCGTTGGGGGGGGGCTTGTTCAGTACTTC
15 | TRBJ2-7 | . | TRBD2 | TRBV9 | CASSVSSGGFDEQYF | TGTGCCAGCAGCGTATCTAGCGGGGGATTCGACGAGCAGTACTTC
15 | TRBJ1-6 | . | TRBD1 | TRBV15 | CATSRDPGGNSPLHF | TGTGCCACCAGCAGAGATCCAGGGGGGAATTCACCCCTCCACTTT
16 | TRBJ1-1 | few | TRBD1 | TRBV11-2 | CASSLRFGTVNTEAFF | TGTGCCAGCAGCTTAAGATTTGGGACAGTGAACACTGAAGCTTTCTTT
14 | TRBJ1-4 | . | TRBD1 | TRBV2 | CASRGTGFNEKLFF | TGTGCCAGCAGGGGGACAGGGTTTAATGAAAAACTGTTTTTT
13 | TRBJ1-2 | . | . | TRBV5-5 | CASSRRGNYGYTF | TGTGCCAGCAGCCGGCGGGGCAACTATGGCTACACCTTC
15 | TRBJ1-6 | . | . | TRBV2 | CASSASVAQGSPLHF | TGTGCCAGCAGTGCCAGTGTGGCCCAGGGTTCACCCCTCCACTTT
12 | TRBJ2-1 | . | . | TRBV10-3 | CAISVRSDEQFF | TGTGCCATCAGTGTCCGTAGCGATGAGCAGTTCTTC
16 | TRBJ2-7 | . | TRBD2 | TRBV5-6 | CASSLDWTSGRYEQYF | TGTGCCAGCAGCTTGGACTGGACTAGCGGGAGGTACGAGCAGTACTTC
15 | TRBJ2-5 | . | TRBD2 | TRBV5-1 | CASTRGLAGAETQYF | TGCGCCAGCACCAGGGGACTAGCGGGGGCGGAGACCCAGTACTTC
16 | TRBJ2-7 | . | . | TRBV5-6 | CASSVGPRPNGGEQYF | TGTGCCAGCAGCGTGGGCCCACGGCCTAACGGAGGCGAGCAGTACTTC
14 | TRBJ1-1 | once | . | TRBV5-6 | CASSLRQVNTEAFF | TGTGCCAGCAGCTTGAGGCAGGTGAACACTGAAGCTTTCTTT
16 | TRBJ1-1 | . | . | TRBV5-4 | CASSLAGWGQNTEAFF | TGTGCCAGCAGCTTGGCCGGGTGGGGGCAGAACACTGAAGCTTTCTTT
11 | TRBJ2-7 | . | . | TRBV10-3 | CAISDTYEQYF | TGTGCCATCAGTGACACCTACGAGCAGTACTTC
16 | TRBJ2-3 | . | TRBD2 | TRBV7-9 | CASSLVGLAVTDTQYF | TGTGCCAGCAGCTTAGTAGGACTAGCGGTCACAGATACGCAGTATTTT
15 | TRBJ1-2 | few | . | TRBV6-1 | CASSVQGILNYGYTF | TGTGCCAGCAGTGTGCAGGGGATTCTTAACTATGGCTACACCTTC
16 | TRBJ2-5 | . | TRBD2 | TRBV4-2 | CASSQDAGDFQETQYF | TGTGCCAGCAGCCAAGATGCGGGAGACTTCCAAGAGACCCAGTACTTC
14 | TRBJ1-1 | . | . | TRBV7-5 | CVRSPGQGRTEAFF | TGTGTCAGAAGCCCGGGACAGGGAAGGACTGAAGCTTTCTTT
14 | TRBJ2-1 | . | TRBD1 | TRBV2 | CASKEQGDGNEQFF | TGTGCCAGCAAGGAACAGGGGGATGGCAATGAGCAGTTCTTC